These T cell receptor beta chains were read from a single sample in a study of blood T cell repertoires in COVID-19. This table comes from immunoSEQ multiplex PCR, and its TCRdb copy is limited to in-frame clones, with some not included. The sample has 220,000 or so clones, around 90% seen once; the top ten hold around 6.5%. The sequenced material came from peripheral blood. These receptor sequences come from a man aged 55 to 70 who had recovered from COVID-19. CDR3s include the opening cysteine and the closing phenylalanine or tryptophan. The D gene is left open where the match is weak. Expanded clones are given a class, and other clones once, few, many or no size at all.

TRBV11-2	-	TRBJ1-2	-	TGTGCCAGCAGCGCTAGGGGGACCTATGGCTACACCTTC	CASSARGTYGYTF
TRBV24-1	-	TRBJ2-3	once	TGTGCCACCAGTGGGCCAGGGGGCACAGATACGCAGTATTTT	CATSGPGGTDTQYF
TRBV6-2/TRBV6-3	TRBD1	TRBJ2-7	-	TGTGCCAGCAGTTACAATACACTTAACAGGGGTGGCGAGCAGTACTTC	CASSYNTLNRGGEQYF
TRBV20-1	-	TRBJ1-2	-	TGCAGTGCTAGAGCCAGCTATGGCTACACCTTC	CSARASYGYTF
TRBV5-1	TRBD1	TRBJ2-1	few	TGCGCCAGCAGCTTTTCGACAGGGACCAATGAGCAGTTCTTC	CASSFSTGTNEQFF
TRBV24-1	-	TRBJ2-1	-	TGTGCCACCAGTGATCAATCGGAGGCTCCCTACAATGAGCAGTTCTTC	CATSDQSEAPYNEQFF
TRBV18	TRBD1	TRBJ2-7	-	TGTGCCAGCTCACTCATTCTGGACAGGGGCGAGCAGTACTTC	CASSLILDRGEQYF
TRBV28	-	TRBJ2-5	-	TGTGCCAGCAGTCTCCCTACCCCAGGGACCCAGTACTTC	CASSLPTPGTQYF
TRBV21-1	-	TRBJ1-5	-	TGTGCCAGCAGCAAAAGGACAGGGGAGAATCAGCCCCAGCATTTT	CASSKRTGENQPQHF
TRBV28	-	TRBJ1-2	-	TGTGCCAGCCAGCCTCAGCGAGGACAGTATGGCTACACCTTC	CASQPQRGQYGYTF
TRBV11-2	TRBD1	TRBJ1-5	-	TGTGCCAGCAGCTTAGAAGGGACAGGGGGCACAATGCAGCCCCAGCATTTT	CASSLEGTGGTMQPQHF
TRBV5-1	-	TRBJ2-7	-	TGCGCCAGCAGCAGGGGTAGTTCCTACGAGCAGTACTTC	CASSRGSSYEQYF
TRBV30	TRBD2	TRBJ2-3	-	TGTGCCTGGGGGAGGGAAAGCACAGATACGCAGTATTTT	CAWGRESTDTQYF
TRBV28	TRBD1	TRBJ2-7	once	TGTGCCAGCGTCAATCGGGACAGGGGCCGTTCCGAGCAGTACTTC	CASVNRDRGRSEQYF
TRBV10-3	TRBD1	TRBJ1-2	-	TGTGCCATCAGCGGGACAGCCTCTAACTATGGCTACACCTTC	CAISGTASNYGYTF
TRBV11-2	TRBD2	TRBJ2-1	-	TGTGCCAGCAGCGGCCGGGGGGGACTCCGCTACAATGAGCAGTTCTTC	CASSGRGGLRYNEQFF
TRBV6-2/TRBV6-3	-	TRBJ2-3	-	TGTGCCAGCAGTTACCAGGAGAGGGTGGGGAATACGCAGTATTTT	CASSYQERVGNTQYF
TRBV19	-	TRBJ2-5	-	TGTGCCAGTAGTATTGGGGGGAGACAAGAGACCCAGTACTTC	CASSIGGRQETQYF
TRBV19	-	TRBJ1-2	-	TGTGCCAGTACCCAGACACATTATGGCTACACCTTC	CASTQTHYGYTF
TRBV15	TRBD2	TRBJ2-1	-	TGTGCCACCAGCAGAGATCGGGGGAGGGAGCTGTTCAATGAGCAGTTCTTC	CATSRDRGRELFNEQFF
TRBV15	TRBD2	TRBJ2-3	-	TGTGCCACCAGCAGGGGAAGCGGGGCCCGCACAGATACGCAGTATTTT	CATSRGSGARTDTQYF
TRBV18	TRBD1	TRBJ2-6	-	TGTGCCAGCTCCCTGCAGGGGGTTGGGGCCAACGTCCTGACTTTC	CASSLQGVGANVLTF
TRBV6-2/TRBV6-3	TRBD1	TRBJ2-2	-	TGTGCCAGCAGTTACTACGGGACAGGGACCGGGGAGCTGTTTTTT	CASSYYGTGTGELFF
TRBV4-1	-	TRBJ2-5	-	TGCGCCAGCAGCCACGGTCCAGCGGGCGGGCAAGAGACCCAGTACTTC	CASSHGPAGGQETQYF
TRBV3-1/TRBV3-2	TRBD2	TRBJ2-7	-	TGTGCCAGCAGCCAAGAAGCGGGGGGGCCCCACGAGCAGTACTTC	CASSQEAGGPHEQYF
TRBV3-1/TRBV3-2	TRBD2	TRBJ2-5	-	TGTGCCAGCAGCCAAGATCGAAAGGGACTAGCGGTTTACCAAGAGACCCAGTACTTC	CASSQDRKGLAVYQETQYF
TRBV7-7	TRBD2	TRBJ2-5	-	TGTGCTAGCAGCTTAGCCGGGGGGGAGACCCAGTACTTC	CASSLAGGETQYF
TRBV14	TRBD1	TRBJ1-2	-	TGTGCCAGCAGCCAAGGAACCGGGACAGGGGACTATGGCTACACCTTC	CASSQGTGTGDYGYTF
TRBV28	-	TRBJ1-5	-	TGTGCCAGCAGTCTAGGCAATCAGCCCCAGCATTTT	CASSLGNQPQHF
TRBV27	-	TRBJ2-7	-	TGTGCCAGCAGCAAAAAACAGGGTCCGTACGAGCAGTACTTC	CASSKKQGPYEQYF
TRBV11-2	TRBD2	TRBJ2-5	-	TGTGCCAGCAGCTTCGCTAGCGGGGGTCCAGGGACCCAGTACTTC	CASSFASGGPGTQYF
TRBV19	TRBD2	TRBJ2-2	-	TGTGCCAGTAGGTCCACCGGGACTAGCCCCATCGGGGAGCTGTTTTTT	CASRSTGTSPIGELFF
TRBV19	TRBD2	TRBJ2-7	-	TGTGCCAGTAGTAACGCGGGGGTTAGCGACTACGAGCAGTACTTC	CASSNAGVSDYEQYF
TRBV9	-	TRBJ2-7	-	TGTGCCAGCAGCGTCGGGATTTTCGGAGAGCAGTACTTC	CASSVGIFGEQYF
TRBV3-1/TRBV3-2	TRBD1	TRBJ1-4	few	TGTGCCAGCAGTCCGACAGGGGGGTTCCTCGGAAAACTGTTTTTT	CASSPTGGFLGKLFF
TRBV7-2	-	TRBJ2-7	-	TGTGCCAGCAGCTCGGACAGATTCGACGCCTACGAGCAGTACTTC	CASSSDRFDAYEQYF
TRBV5-1	TRBD1	TRBJ2-7	-	TGCGCCAGCAGCTCCGGACAGGGGCCGGGCGAGCAGTACTTC	CASSSGQGPGEQYF
TRBV15	TRBD1	TRBJ2-3	-	TGTGCCACCAGCAGACAAACCGGGACAGCTAGCACAGATACGCAGTATTTT	CATSRQTGTASTDTQYF
TRBV19	TRBD2	TRBJ2-2	-	TGTGCCAGTAGTTCCAGCGGGAGGAGAAACACCGGGGAGCTGTTTTTT	CASSSSGRRNTGELFF
TRBV6-7	-	TRBJ1-5	once	TGTGCCAGCGGATCGGCTCGGGGGGTAATTGGAAGCAATCAGCCCCAGCATTTT	CASGSARGVIGSNQPQHF
TRBV10-3	-	TRBJ2-7	-	TGTGCCATCAAGAGGGCCGACGCCTACGAGCAGTACTTC	CAIKRADAYEQYF
TRBV2	TRBD2	TRBJ2-7	-	TGTGCCAGCAATGTCCGGGAGGCCCAGTGGCAGTACTTC	CASNVREAQWQYF
TRBV19	TRBD1	TRBJ1-2	-	TGTGCCAGTACCCCGACAGGGGTCGTTGGTGGCTACACCTTC	CASTPTGVVGGYTF
TRBV5-1	TRBD2	TRBJ2-2	few	TGCGCCAGCAGCTTTCTAGCGGGGGGAACCGGGGAGCTGTTTTTT	CASSFLAGGTGELFF
TRBV18	-	TRBJ2-1	-	TGTGCCAGCTCAAGAAGGGAGCATGAGCAGTTCTTC	CASSRREHEQFF
TRBV5-1	-	TRBJ1-1	-	TGCGCCAGCAGCTCCGAGGCCCCAGATGAAGCTTTCTTT	CASSSEAPDEAFF